A selection of T cell receptor beta chains follows, all from one sample in a study of T cell responses to AZD1222 COVID-19 vaccine. Data came from immunoSEQ multiplex PCR; TCRdb stores just in-frame clones and leaves some out. The sample gives about 150,000 clones, about 91% of which show up once; approximately 1.5% is in the top ten. Sequencing was performed on peripheral blood, taken on day 0 of AZD1222 vaccination. Source of these receptors: an adult in good health. Both conserved end residues are part of each CDR3. Each record gives: V gene, clone size, D gene, CDR3 length, J gene, CDR3 DNA, CDR3 protein. The D gene is left open where the match is weak. Not all rows give a size; the values are once, few, many and, for expanded clones, a class.

TRBV6-2/TRBV6-3	-	-	14	TRBJ2-7	TGTGCCAGCAGTTTTTTCCACGGGCCCTACGAGCAGTACTTC	CASSFFHGPYEQYF
TRBV7-2	-	-	13	TRBJ2-3	TGTGCCAGCAGCTTATTAGGGGTAGATACGCAGTATTTT	CASSLLGVDTQYF
TRBV10-2	-	-	12	TRBJ1-1	TGCGCCAGCGGGTGGGGGACCCCGGAAGCTTTCTTT	CASGWGTPEAFF
TRBV7-5	-	-	14	TRBJ2-5	TGTGCCAGAAGCCTGTCGGAACAGGGACAGACCCAGTACTTC	CARSLSEQGQTQYF
TRBV20-1	-	-	15	TRBJ2-7	TGCAGTGCTAGTCTGTTACGGGGGGCAATCCACGAGCAGTACTTC	CSASLLRGAIHEQYF
TRBV19	-	TRBD1	15	TRBJ1-4	TGTGCCAGTAGGGGATCCGGGACAGCAAATGAAAAACTGTTTTTT	CASRGSGTANEKLFF
TRBV18	-	TRBD1	16	TRBJ2-2	TGTGCCAGCTCACCATCGCCGGACAGGAGAACCGGGGAGCTGTTTTTT	CASSPSPDRRTGELFF
TRBV19	-	-	15	TRBJ1-1	TGTGCCAGTAGTGTTGGGGCAGGGGCCCTGACTGAAGCTTTCTTT	CASSVGAGALTEAFF
TRBV2	-	TRBD1	14	TRBJ1-4	TGTGCCAGCACCCTGGACAGGACAAATGAAAAACTGTTTTTT	CASTLDRTNEKLFF
TRBV7-6	-	-	16	TRBJ2-3	TGTGCCAGCAGCTTAGGGTCGGCACTCAGCACAGATACGCAGTATTTT	CASSLGSALSTDTQYF
TRBV6-1	-	-	14	TRBJ2-7	TGTGCCAGCAGTGAAGCGGGATTGTCCTACGAGCAGTACTTC	CASSEAGLSYEQYF
TRBV4-3	once	TRBD1	14	TRBJ1-1	TGCGCCAGCAGCCAATCACCAGGGGGTACCCGGGCTTTCTTT	CASSQSPGGTRAFF
TRBV5-1	once	TRBD1	15	TRBJ2-1	TGCGCCAGCAGCTTTGAGGGGGCTACCTACAATGAGCAGTTCTTC	CASSFEGATYNEQFF
TRBV28	-	-	14	TRBJ2-7	TGTGCCAGCGCCTTTAACCTCGCCACATACGAGCAGTACTTC	CASAFNLATYEQYF
TRBV30	-	-	19	TRBJ1-3	TGTGCCTGGAGTGTAACAGGGAGCCACCGAAGGTTCTCTGGAAACACCATATATTTT	CAWSVTGSHRRFSGNTIYF
TRBV10-3	-	-	15	TRBJ1-5	TGTGCCATCAGTGAATACAGGAATAGCAATCAGCCCCAGCATTTT	CAISEYRNSNQPQHF
TRBV19	-	-	16	TRBJ1-5	TGTGCCAGTAGTATAGTCCCTCCCGGGCCCCCTCAGCCCCAGCATTTT	CASSIVPPGPPQPQHF
TRBV7-2	-	-	13	TRBJ2-3	TGTGCCAGCAAAGGCTATACCACAGATACGCAGTATTTT	CASKGYTTDTQYF
TRBV6-7	-	-	12	TRBJ2-7	TGTGCCAGCTGGAGGGGCTCCTACGAGCAGTACTTC	CASWRGSYEQYF
TRBV28	-	TRBD1	16	TRBJ1-5	TGTGCCAGCAGTAACGACAGGGGCAGTGGCAATCAGCCCCAGCATTTT	CASSNDRGSGNQPQHF
TRBV7-6	-	-	15	TRBJ2-1	TGTGCCAGCAGCTTAGGACGCGTACCCGTCAATGAGCAGTTCTTC	CASSLGRVPVNEQFF
TRBV6-5	-	-	11	TRBJ1-1	TGTGCCAGCAATAGGGACACTGAAGCTTTCTTT	CASNRDTEAFF
TRBV28	-	-	12	TRBJ1-2	TGTGCCAGCAGTTCCTACACCCTCCACTACACCTTC	CASSSYTLHYTF
TRBV18	-	-	16	TRBJ2-2	TGTGCCAGCTCACCCACCGTAGTCAGAGGCACCGGGGAGCTGTTTTTT	CASSPTVVRGTGELFF
TRBV4-3	-	TRBD1	15	TRBJ2-2	TGCGCCAGCAGTCCCTGGACAGGGGAAACCGGGGAGCTGTTTTTT	CASSPWTGETGELFF
TRBV29-1	-	-	12	TRBJ2-2	TGCAGCGCCGAGGCAGCCACCGGGGAGCTGTTTTTT	CSAEAATGELFF
TRBV6-5	-	TRBD1	15	TRBJ1-1	TGTGCCAGCAGTTTTACAAGGACAGGGGTTACTGAAGCTTTCTTT	CASSFTRTGVTEAFF
TRBV6-6	-	-	16	TRBJ1-3	TGTGCCAGCAGTTACTCGAGTGGGTCCGGGAAGAACACCATATATTTT	CASSYSSGSGKNTIYF
TRBV20-1	-	TRBD1	11	TRBJ1-2	TGCAGTGCTCTAGGGGGGCAGGGGGGCACCTTC	CSALGGQGGTF
TRBV12-3/TRBV12-4	-	-	13	TRBJ2-5	TGTGCCAGCAGTTTAATCTCCCAAGAGACCCAGTACTTC	CASSLISQETQYF
TRBV7-2	few	TRBD1	15	TRBJ1-1	TGTGCCAGCAGCTTAGAGTCCGGGACAGACACTGAAGCTTTCTTT	CASSLESGTDTEAFF
TRBV2	-	-	13	TRBJ2-1	TGTGCCAGCAGTGTGGGCCCCGCCAGAGAGCAGTTCTTC	CASSVGPAREQFF
TRBV6-2/TRBV6-3	-	-	17	TRBJ2-5	TGTGCCAGCAGTTACCGCCCTCAGGGGGGCAGGACAGAGACCCAGTACTTC	CASSYRPQGGRTETQYF
TRBV28	-	TRBD1	13	TRBJ2-7	TGTGCCAGCAGCGAACAGGGGTTTGGGAAAGAGTACTTC	CASSEQGFGKEYF